Each of the 7 T cell receptor beta chains below was sequenced from the same sample in a study of blood T cells in healthy people across ages. PCR was performed a second time for about 6 to 12 cycles using a sample-barcoded 5' primer and a J-beta primer mix. From the 5' RACE reads, TCRdb called clonotypes with MiXCR, one entry per CDR3 protein. The data contain hundreds of thousands of distinct CDR3 sequences, 24% of them singletons. These data were also filed under a second study, of T cells of mothers and their children.

Material: blood. The receptors come from a boy under 18 in good health.

V gene TRBV24-1 combines with J gene TRBJ2-7; D might be TRBD1 (6 bases). Trimming removed 3 bases at V and 3 bases at J, with 17 bases between. This CDR3 region has 16 residues. From germline, CDR1 is KGHDR and CDR2 SFDVKD. As DNA, the CDR3 is TGTGCCACCAGTGATGCTAAACAGGGAGTTAACTACGAGCAGTACTTC. Protein sequence: CATSDAKQGVNYEQYF.

In the case of this clonotype: An end of the junction does not agree with germline; a read error may underlie this. The chain recombines TRBV7-9 with TRBJ1-2; D call uncertain. CDR1 and CDR2 from the germline V gene are SEHNR and FQNEAQ (reference sequence). The CDR3 sequence is 13 residues long. CDR3 bases: TGCGCCAGCTTGAACTCTGGAGTAGATGGCTACACCTTC. It codes for CASLNSGVDGYTF.

This clonotype was recorded a few times. The chain has TRBV4-1 and TRBJ2-7, with D tentatively TRBD2 (5 bases). Trimming stripped 0 bases from V and 2 bases from J, with 14 bases between. CDR3 length equals 16 residues. CDR1 and CDR2 from the germline V gene are MGHRA and YSYEKL. CDR3 sequence: CASSQDELALTYEQYF. The CDR3 DNA follows: TGCGCCAGCAGCCAAGATGAGCTAGCCCTAACCTACGAGCAGTACTTC.

J is TRBJ2-1 and V is TRBV19; D might be TRBD1 (5 bases). Germline loops: CDR1 LNHDA, CDR2 SQIVND (reference sequence). Trimming shortened V by 4 bases and J by 9 bases, and 22 bases separated the two germline ends. The length of the CDR3 is 16 residues. The CDR3 coding sequence is TGTGCCAGTAGTAATCCCCCCGGACAAGCTAGTGGTGAGCAGTTCTTC. Amino acid sequence: CASSNPPGQASGEQFF.

The gene calls are TRBV28 and TRBJ2-1; D perhaps matches TRBD2 (6 bases). Trimming took 5 bases from V and 1 from J, leaving 15 bases between them. The CDR3 totals 16 residues. The germline gives CDR1 MDHEN, CDR2 SYDVKM. The CDR3 DNA reads TGTGCCAGCAGTCCCCCGGGGGAGTGGTCCTACAATGAGCAGTTCTTC. Protein: CASSPPGEWSYNEQFF.

This clonotype came up a few times. The germline gene is not matched at one end of the junction; a read error may be the cause. The chain combines TRBV29-1 with TRBJ2-7; 10 bases agree with TRBD1. From germline, CDR1 is SQVTM and CDR2 ANQGSEA. The CDR3 consists of 15 residues. The CDR3 here is CNVHSAGTGVYEQYF. The CDR3 DNA sequence: TGCAACGTTCACTCGGCGGGGACAGGGGTCTACGAGCAGTACTTC.

This clonotype was observed once. The CDR3 protein is CASSLDGQGVSEAFF. In DNA, the CDR3 is TGTGCCAGCTCACTAGACGGACAGGGGGTCTCTGAAGCTTTCTTT. The chain uses TRBV18 and TRBJ1-1, with 10 bases matching TRBD1. This CDR3 region has 15 residues. Germline CDR1 reads KGHSH; CDR2 reads LQKENI. The junction had 8 bases not matched to a gene; V was cut back by 4 bases and J by 6 bases.